The text below deals with one TCR beta chain. No cognate antigen has been identified for it. No base quality information exists; no much larger clone differs at one position. Looking up the germline V gene yields CDR1 SGHRS and CDR2 YFSETQ. The CDR3 measures 14 amino acids from cysteine to phenylalanine. Just CDR3 DNA is preserved here, 42 bases in frame from base 1. Trimmed from V: 4 bases; trimmed from J: 5 bases; junction bases lacking a gene match: 8. The donors were included in the validation cohort of over a hundred subjects, a group kept apart from the roughly 670-subject first cohort. The sample comes from a study of cytomegalovirus exposure and HLA in healthy donors (dated by TCRdb to the late 2010s). With regard to the full study: The roughly 670 repertoires of the first cohort and the 120 validation repertoires were produced on the same platform, according to a later analysis. A separate validation cohort of some 130 different subjects was used in addition to the approximately 700-subject first cohort. The study was designed to test whether signatures of past pathogen exposure could be identified by cataloging public T cell receptors. To predict cytomegalovirus infection status, the study brought together high-throughput TCR immunosequencing, statistical association of individual TCRs with disease status, and machine learning.

The study at large found these results: While some public TCRs were present in many individuals, most TCR sequences turned up only very rarely across donors. All 120 or so repertoires were used to score co-occurrence in the validation cohort in a later analysis, because that analysis had no HLA typing for the cohort. The study listed approximately 160 TCR beta chains as associated with cytomegalovirus. Subsequent analysis determined that TCRs grouped into clusters in the first cohort also showed a tendency toward co-occurrence across the roughly 110 validation repertoires, and approximately 94% of cluster scores exceeded 0. Cytomegalovirus status was reported to be diagnosed by the classifier with high specificity and sensitivity in both the original and validation cohorts. In vitro tests confirmed that a few of the cytomegalovirus-associated TCR beta chains recognize cytomegalovirus antigens. The authors suggested that the approach could potentially be generalized to other disease states and immunological phenotypes.

Library creation used the immunoSEQ multiplex PCR assay. On the authors' methods: A statistical classification framework was developed to diagnose cytomegalovirus status using the catalog of TCR beta chain sequences. Held by TCRdb, this immuneACCESS table contains in-frame sequences only and omits some clones. Under half of the omission traces to an unresolved V gene where checked; the cause of the rest is unknown. D and trimming come from the DNA, and the V and J calls and clone size come from that table. In this sample the table shows about 120,000 clones, approximately 90% of which occur a single time. Roughly 1.4% of the sample is taken by the ten largest.

Specimen: PBMCs. Here the chain combines TRBV5-1 and TRBJ2-7, and TRBD1 aligns with 8 junction nucleotides. The receptor comes from a woman aged 30 to 39 in good health and CMV-seropositive. The CDR3 loop reads CASSPQTGANEQYF. The DNA reads TGCGCCAGCAGCCCGCAGACAGGGGCCAACGAGCAGTACTTC.